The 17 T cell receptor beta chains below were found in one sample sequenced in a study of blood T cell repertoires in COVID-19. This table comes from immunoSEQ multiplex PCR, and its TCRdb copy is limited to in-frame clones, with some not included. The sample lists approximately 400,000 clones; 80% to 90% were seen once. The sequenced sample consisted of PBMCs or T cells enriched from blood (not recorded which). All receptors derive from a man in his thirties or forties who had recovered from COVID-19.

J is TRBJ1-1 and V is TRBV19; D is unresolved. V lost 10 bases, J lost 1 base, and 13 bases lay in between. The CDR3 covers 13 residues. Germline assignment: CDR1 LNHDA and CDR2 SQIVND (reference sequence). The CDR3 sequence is CATSAGGNTEAFF. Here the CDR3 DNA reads TGTGCCACCTCGGCTGGAGGGAACACTGAAGCTTTCTTT.

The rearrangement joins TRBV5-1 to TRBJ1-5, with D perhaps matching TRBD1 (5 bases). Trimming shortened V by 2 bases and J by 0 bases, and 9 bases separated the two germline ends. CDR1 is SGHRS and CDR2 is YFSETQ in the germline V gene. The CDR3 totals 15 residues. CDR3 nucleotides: TGCGCCAGCAGCTTAGGAGGGGTTAGCAATCAGCCCCAGCATTTT. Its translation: CASSLGGVSNQPQHF.

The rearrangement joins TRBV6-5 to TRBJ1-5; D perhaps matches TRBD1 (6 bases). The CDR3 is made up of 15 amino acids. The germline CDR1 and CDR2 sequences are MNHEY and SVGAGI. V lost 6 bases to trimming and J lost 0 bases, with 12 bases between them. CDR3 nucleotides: TGTGCCAGCAGCACGACAGGATATAGCAATCAGCCCCAGCATTTT. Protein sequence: CASSTTGYSNQPQHF.

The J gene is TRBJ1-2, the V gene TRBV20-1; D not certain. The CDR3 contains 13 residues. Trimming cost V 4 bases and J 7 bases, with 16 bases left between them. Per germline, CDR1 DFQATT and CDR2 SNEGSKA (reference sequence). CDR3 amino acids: CSAIEASGSGYTF. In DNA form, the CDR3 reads TGCAGTGCTATTGAGGCGAGCGGGAGTGGCTACACCTTC.

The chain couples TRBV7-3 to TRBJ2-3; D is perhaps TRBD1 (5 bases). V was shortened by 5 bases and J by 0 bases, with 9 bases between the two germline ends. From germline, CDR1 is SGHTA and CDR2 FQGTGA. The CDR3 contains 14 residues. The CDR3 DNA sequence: TGTGCCAGCAGCGCAGGGTTGAGCACAGATACGCAGTATTTT. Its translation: CASSAGLSTDTQYF.

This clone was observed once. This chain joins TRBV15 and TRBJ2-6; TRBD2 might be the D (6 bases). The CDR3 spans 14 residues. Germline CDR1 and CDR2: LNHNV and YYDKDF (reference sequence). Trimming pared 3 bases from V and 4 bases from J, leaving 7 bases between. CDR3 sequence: CATSSGGGANVLTF. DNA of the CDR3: TGTGCCACCAGCAGCGGAGGGGGGGCCAACGTCCTGACTTTC.

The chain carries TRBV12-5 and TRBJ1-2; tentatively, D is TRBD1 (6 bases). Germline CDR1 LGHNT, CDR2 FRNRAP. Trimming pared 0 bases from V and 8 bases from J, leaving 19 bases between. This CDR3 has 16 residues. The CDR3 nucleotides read TGTGCTAGTGGTTTGGTACAAGGGGGAAGGGGTCTCGGCTACACCTTC. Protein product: CASGLVQGGRGLGYTF.

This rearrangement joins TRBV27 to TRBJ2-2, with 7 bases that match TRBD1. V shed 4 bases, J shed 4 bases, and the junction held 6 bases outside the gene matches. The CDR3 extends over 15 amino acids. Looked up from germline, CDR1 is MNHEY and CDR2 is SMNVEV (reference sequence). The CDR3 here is CASSSSGQPTGELFF. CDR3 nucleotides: TGTGCCAGCAGTTCATCGGGACAGCCCACCGGGGAGCTGTTTTTT.

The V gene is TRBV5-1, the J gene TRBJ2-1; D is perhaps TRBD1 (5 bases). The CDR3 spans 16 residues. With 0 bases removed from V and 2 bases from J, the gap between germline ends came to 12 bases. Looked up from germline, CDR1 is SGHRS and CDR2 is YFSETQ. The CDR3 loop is CASSLEGDPAYNEQFF. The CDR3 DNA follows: TGCGCCAGCAGCTTGGAAGGGGATCCGGCCTACAATGAGCAGTTCTTC.

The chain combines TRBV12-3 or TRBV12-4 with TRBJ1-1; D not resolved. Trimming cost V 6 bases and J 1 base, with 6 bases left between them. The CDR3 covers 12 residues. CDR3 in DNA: TGTGCCAGCAGGCGATCGAACACTGAAGCTTTCTTT. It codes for CASRRSNTEAFF.

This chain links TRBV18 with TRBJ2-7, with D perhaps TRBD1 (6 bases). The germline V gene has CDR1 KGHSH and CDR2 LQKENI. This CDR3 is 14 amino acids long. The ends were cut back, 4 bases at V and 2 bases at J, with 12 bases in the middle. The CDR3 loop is CASSRITGPYEQYF. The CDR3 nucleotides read TGTGCCAGCTCACGAATTACAGGGCCCTACGAGCAGTACTTC.

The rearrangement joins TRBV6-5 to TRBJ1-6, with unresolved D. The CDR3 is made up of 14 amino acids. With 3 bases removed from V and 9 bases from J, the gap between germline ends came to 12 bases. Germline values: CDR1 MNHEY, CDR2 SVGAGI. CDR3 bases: TGTGCCAGCAGTTATAATCTAGCTGGTTCACCCCTCCACTTT. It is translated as CASSYNLAGSPLHF.

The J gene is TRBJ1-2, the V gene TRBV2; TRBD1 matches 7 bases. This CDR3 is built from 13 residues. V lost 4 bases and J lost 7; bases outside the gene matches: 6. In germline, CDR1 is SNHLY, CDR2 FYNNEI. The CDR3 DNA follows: TGTGCCAGCAGTGTCCTCCAGGGGGGTGGCTACACCTTC. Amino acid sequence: CASSVLQGGGYTF.

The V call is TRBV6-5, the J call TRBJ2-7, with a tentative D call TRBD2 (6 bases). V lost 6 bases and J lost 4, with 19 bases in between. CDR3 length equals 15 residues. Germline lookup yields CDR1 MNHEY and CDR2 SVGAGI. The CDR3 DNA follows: TGTGCCAGCAGATCGTCCGGGACTTCATCGTACGAGCAGTACTTC. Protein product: CASRSSGTSSYEQYF.

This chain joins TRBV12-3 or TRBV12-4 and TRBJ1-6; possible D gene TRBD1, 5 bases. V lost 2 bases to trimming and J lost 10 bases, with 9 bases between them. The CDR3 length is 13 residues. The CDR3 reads CASSLSGVSPLHF. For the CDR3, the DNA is TGTGCCAGCAGTTTATCGGGGGTGTCACCCCTCCACTTT.

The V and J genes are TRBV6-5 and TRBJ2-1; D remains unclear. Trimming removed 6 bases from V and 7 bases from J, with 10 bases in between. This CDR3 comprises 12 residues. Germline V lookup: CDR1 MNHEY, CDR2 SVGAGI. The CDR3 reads CASSFAWNEQFF. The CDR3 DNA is TGTGCCAGCAGCTTTGCGTGGAATGAGCAGTTCTTC.

CDR3 nucleotides: TGTGCCAGCAGCTGGTCCCCGTTCCGGGACAGGGCTTCACCCCTCCACTTT. This encodes CASSWSPFRDRASPLHF. The chain recombines TRBV7-2 with TRBJ1-6, with 9 bases matching TRBD1. Germline-derived CDR1 and CDR2 are SGHTA and FQGNSA. The CDR3 runs to 17 residues. V lost 4 bases to trimming and J lost 9 bases; unmatched junction nucleotides: 13.